This is a list of T cell receptor beta chains from one sample in a study of graft-versus-host responses after intestinal transplantation. Repertoires were generated with immunoSEQ multiplex PCR, while TCRdb's copy carries only in-frame clones and drops some. This table has 9,000 to 13,000 clones, approximately 32% appearing once. The source was alloreactive CD4+ T cells from a mixed lymphocyte reaction culture, collected before transplantation. These receptors were taken from a human patient who was an organ donor for intestinal transplantation. The CDR3 runs from the conserved cysteine through the conserved F or W. The D gene is left open where the match is weak. Not every row has a clone size; where given, it reads once, few, many or a size class.

TRBV18	TRBJ1-6	medium-sized	-	TGTGCCAGCTCCCGAGCGACTGCGGTTGGTCAGCTCCACTTT	CASSRATAVGQLHF
TRBV9	TRBJ1-2	few	TRBD1	TGTGCCAGCAGCGTCAGGGGGAAGGGTGGCTACACCTTC	CASSVRGKGGYTF
TRBV10-3	TRBJ1-5	-	-	TGTGCCATCAGTGGGGGGGAGGGTCAGCCCCAGCATTTT	CAISGGEGQPQHF
TRBV13	TRBJ2-7	few	TRBD2	TGTGCCAGCAGAAGACTAGCGGGAACCTACGAGCAGTACTTC	CASRRLAGTYEQYF
TRBV27	TRBJ2-1	few	TRBD2	TGTGCCAGCAGCGCCCCGCGGACTAGCGGGGGGGGAGCCTACAATGAGCAGTTCTTC	CASSAPRTSGGGAYNEQFF
TRBV11-2	TRBJ2-3	few	TRBD2	TGTGCCAGCAGCCCACCGAATCGACTAGCGGGGGCCACAGATACGCAGTATTTT	CASSPPNRLAGATDTQYF
TRBV6-6	TRBJ1-5	-	-	TGTGCCAGCGGAACAGGCCGCCCAGGGTACGGTCAGCCCCAGCATTTT	CASGTGRPGYGQPQHF
TRBV7-2	TRBJ2-2	-	-	TGTGCCAGCAGCGCCTATAGTAACACCGGGGAGCTGTTTTTT	CASSAYSNTGELFF
TRBV9	TRBJ2-1	-	TRBD2	TGTGCCAGCAGCGTTGTCTGGGGGGGTGAGCAGTTCTTC	CASSVVWGGEQFF
TRBV2	TRBJ2-7	-	TRBD1	TGTGCCAGCAATACGGACAGGGGGCTCTACGAGCAGTACTTC	CASNTDRGLYEQYF
TRBV1	TRBJ1-5	-	-	TGCACCAGCAGCCAAGATTGGGACAGGGGATATAGGGGCAATCAGCCCCAGCATTTT	CTSSQDWDRGYRGNQPQHF
TRBV5-1	TRBJ2-1	-	TRBD2	TGCGCCAGCAGCGTGTGGCTAGCGGGGAGATCCTACAATGAGCAGTTCTTC	CASSVWLAGRSYNEQFF
TRBV15	TRBJ2-6	few	TRBD1	TGTGCCACCAGCAGAGGACAGGGGATCACTGGGGCCAACGTCCTGACTTTC	CATSRGQGITGANVLTF
TRBV18	TRBJ2-1	-	-	TGTGCCAGCTCAGGACAGTCCAGCTCCTACAATGAGCAGTTCTTC	CASSGQSSSYNEQFF
TRBV27	TRBJ1-2	-	-	TGTGCCAGCAGTTTCCTACCTAACTATGGCTACACCTTC	CASSFLPNYGYTF
TRBV4-1	TRBJ2-1	-	TRBD2	TGCGCCAGCAGCCTAACTAGCGGCACCTACAATGAGCAGTTCTTC	CASSLTSGTYNEQFF
TRBV29-1	TRBJ1-2	-	-	TGCAGCGTCGACAGATTTGCTAACTATGGCTACACCTTC	CSVDRFANYGYTF
TRBV7-9	TRBJ1-1	medium-sized	-	TGTGCCAGCAGCTTAACAGGCCTGAATACTGAAGCTTTCTTT	CASSLTGLNTEAFF
TRBV5-4	TRBJ1-2	-	-	TGTGCCAGCAGCTTGGGGTCAGAGGCTTTTGGTGGCTACACCTTC	CASSLGSEAFGGYTF
TRBV10-3	TRBJ1-1	large	-	TGTGCCATCAGTCACAGGACCTCCATGAACACTGAAGCTTTCTTT	CAISHRTSMNTEAFF
TRBV7-6	TRBJ2-1	few	-	TGTGCCAGCAGCGCCCAGAGGGTCACTCACAATGAGCAGTTCTTC	CASSAQRVTHNEQFF
TRBV7-6	TRBJ1-3	few	TRBD1	TGTGCCAGCAGCCGGACAGGGTCTGGAAACACCATATATTTT	CASSRTGSGNTIYF
TRBV4-1	TRBJ1-6	-	-	TGCGCCAGCAGCCAAGAGAGGACACTCCTGACACCCCTCCACTTT	CASSQERTLLTPLHF
TRBV6-1	TRBJ2-7	once	TRBD2	TGTGCCAGCAGTGAAGTAAGCCCTAGCGGGGGGGCCGGGTCCTACGAGCAGTACTTC	CASSEVSPSGGAGSYEQYF
TRBV7-3	TRBJ2-3	-	-	TGTGCCAGCAGCCTCGAGCGGGCCACGGGGACGCAGTATTTT	CASSLERATGTQYF
TRBV6-5	TRBJ1-2	-	TRBD1	TGTGCCAGCACCCGGGACAGGGGTCATGGCTACACCTTC	CASTRDRGHGYTF
TRBV18	TRBJ1-2	-	TRBD1	TGTGCCAGCTCACCGGGACAGGGGGCGCGGGGCTACACCTTC	CASSPGQGARGYTF
TRBV5-6	TRBJ1-2	-	-	TGTGCCAGCAGTCCTAGTATGGACTATGGCTACACCTTC	CASSPSMDYGYTF
TRBV5-1	TRBJ2-3	few	-	TGCGCCAGCAGCTTGGGCGCGGTCCCTACAGATACGCAGTATTTT	CASSLGAVPTDTQYF
TRBV19	TRBJ1-2	-	-	TGTGCCAGTAGGGGCGAGAAGGCCCCCTATGGCTACACCTTC	CASRGEKAPYGYTF
TRBV4-3	TRBJ1-1	medium-sized	-	TGCGCCAGCAGCCACCCGGGGTGGAACAGTCAGAACACTGAAGCTTTCTTT	CASSHPGWNSQNTEAFF
TRBV27	TRBJ1-2	-	-	TGTGCCAGCAAAGGGGCGGGGGGCTACACCTTC	CASKGAGGYTF
TRBV18	TRBJ2-5	-	-	TGTGCCAGCTCACCCGTCCAAGAGACCCAGTACTTC	CASSPVQETQYF
TRBV4-1	TRBJ1-3	few	TRBD1	TGCGCCAGCAGCCAACCCCGGGACAGGGGAAACACCATATATTTT	CASSQPRDRGNTIYF
TRBV19	TRBJ1-5	-	TRBD1	TGTGCCAGCGTATCGACAGGGGGAAGGGGTCAGCCCCAGCATTTT	CASVSTGGRGQPQHF
TRBV7-2	TRBJ1-5	few	TRBD1	TGTGCCAGCAGCTCGGGACAGGGTCATATTAGCAATCAGCCCCAGCATTTT	CASSSGQGHISNQPQHF
TRBV7-9	TRBJ1-3	medium-sized	TRBD1	TGTGCCAGCAGCTTAGGTACAGGGGCTGGCTCTGGAAACACCATATATTTT	CASSLGTGAGSGNTIYF
TRBV30	TRBJ1-5	-	-	TGTGCCTGGAGCCGCACAGAGTATCAGCCCCAGCATTTT	CAWSRTEYQPQHF
TRBV6-4	TRBJ2-3	medium-sized	-	TGTGCCAGCAGTGACTCACAGGGCACAGATACGCAGTATTTT	CASSDSQGTDTQYF
TRBV6-1	TRBJ2-7	few	TRBD2	TGTGCCAGCAGTGAAAAGCGGGGGGGCCGAAACGAGCAGTACTTC	CASSEKRGGRNEQYF
TRBV30	TRBJ2-4	-	-	TGTGCCTGGAGTCCGTCGGGGAGAGGGTCCAAAAACATTCAGTACTTC	CAWSPSGRGSKNIQYF
TRBV30	TRBJ1-2	few	TRBD1	TGTGCCTGGGGTCGACAGGGGACAGCCTCCCCCTATGGCTACACCTTC	CAWGRQGTASPYGYTF
TRBV20-1	TRBJ2-7	-	-	TGCAGTGCCACAACCCTCTACGAGCAGTACTTC	CSATTLYEQYF
TRBV5-1	TRBJ2-7	-	-	TGCGCCAGCAGCCCGAGGGTTATGTCCTACGAGCAGTACTTC	CASSPRVMSYEQYF
TRBV19	TRBJ2-7	medium-sized	-	TGTGCCAGTAGTCTCAAACAGGGAGACGAGCAGTACTTC	CASSLKQGDEQYF
TRBV29-1	TRBJ2-5	-	-	TGCAGCGTCCTCTGGTCAGGCCAGCGGTCGACCCAGTACTTC	CSVLWSGQRSTQYF
TRBV7-2	TRBJ1-2	few	-	TGTGCCAGCAGCTTATCAAACTATGGCTACACCTTC	CASSLSNYGYTF
TRBV7-9	TRBJ2-1	-	TRBD2	TGTGCCAGCAGCTCTAGACTAGCGTGGCCCATTGATGAGCAGTTCTTC	CASSSRLAWPIDEQFF
TRBV4-2	TRBJ1-4	-	TRBD1	TGTGCCAGCAGCCGCAGGGGGCAGGTTAATGAAAAACTGTTTTTT	CASSRRGQVNEKLFF
TRBV27	TRBJ2-1	-	TRBD2	TGTGCCAGCAGTTATCGTAGCGGGGGGAGGGCCTACAATGAGCAGTTCTTC	CASSYRSGGRAYNEQFF
TRBV7-2	TRBJ2-5	-	TRBD2	TGTGCCAGTAGCGGGGGGACCCAAGAGACCCAGTACTTC	CASSGGTQETQYF
TRBV4-3	TRBJ2-3	few	-	TGCGCCAGCAGTCCGACTAGCACAGATACGCAGTATTTT	CASSPTSTDTQYF
TRBV27	TRBJ1-4	-	-	TGTGCCAGCAGTCTAGACCGGCGGGCTAATGAAAAACTGTTTTTT	CASSLDRRANEKLFF
TRBV5-1	TRBJ1-6	-	-	TGCGCCAGCAGCTTCCCGGGGGGTTCACCCCTCCACTTT	CASSFPGGSPLHF
TRBV7-3	TRBJ2-7	-	-	TGTGCCAGCACCAAGCAAGGGGGAAGGGACTACGAGCAGTACTTC	CASTKQGGRDYEQYF